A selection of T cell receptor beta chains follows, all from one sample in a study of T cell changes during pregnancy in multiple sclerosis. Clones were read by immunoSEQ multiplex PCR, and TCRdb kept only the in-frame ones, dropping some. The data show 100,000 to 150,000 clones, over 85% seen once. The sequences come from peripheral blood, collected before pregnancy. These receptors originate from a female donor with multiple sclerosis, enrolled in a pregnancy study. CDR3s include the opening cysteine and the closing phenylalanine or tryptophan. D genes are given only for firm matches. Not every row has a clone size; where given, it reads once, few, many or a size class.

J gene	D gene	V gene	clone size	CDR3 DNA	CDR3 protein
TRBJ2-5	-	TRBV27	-	TGTGCCAGCAGTTTTGGCCAGACCCAGTACTTC	CASSFGQTQYF
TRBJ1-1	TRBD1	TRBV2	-	TGTGCCAGTGTGAGGGGCCAGGGGGCGACTGAAGCTTTCTTT	CASVRGQGATEAFF
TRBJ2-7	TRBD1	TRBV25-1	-	TGTGCCAGCAGCCCTTCCCTCGGGACAGGGGACTACGAGCAGTACTTC	CASSPSLGTGDYEQYF
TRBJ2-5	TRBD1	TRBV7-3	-	TGTGCCAGCAGTCAATCCGATGGACAGGGCCAGTACTTC	CASSQSDGQGQYF
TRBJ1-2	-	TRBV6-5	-	TGTGCCAGCAGTTACGGCGGCTCCTATGGCTACACCTTC	CASSYGGSYGYTF
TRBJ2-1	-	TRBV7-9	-	TGTGCCAGCAGCTTATTTACAGGGTGGTACAATGAGCAGTTCTTC	CASSLFTGWYNEQFF
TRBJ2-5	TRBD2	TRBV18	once	TGTGCCAGCTCACCGGGCGGGGGGAACCAAGAGACCCAGTACTTC	CASSPGGGNQETQYF
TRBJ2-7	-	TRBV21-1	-	TGTGCCAGCAGCAAAGTCAGGCCAGGGGGCACGTGCGAGCAGTACTTC	CASSKVRPGGTCEQYF
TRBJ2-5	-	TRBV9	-	TGTGCCAGCAGCGTAGAAGGGGGCCAAGAGACCCAGTACTTC	CASSVEGGQETQYF
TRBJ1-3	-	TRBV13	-	TGTGCCAGCAGCTTAAATGGGGGGGGCTCTGGAAACACCATATATTTT	CASSLNGGGSGNTIYF
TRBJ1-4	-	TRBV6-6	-	TGTGCCAGTAAACACCAGGGGCCCACTAATGAAAAACTGTTTTTT	CASKHQGPTNEKLFF
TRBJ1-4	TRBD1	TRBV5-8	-	TGTGCCAGCAGCACAGGGGGGAAGGAAAAACTGTTTTTT	CASSTGGKEKLFF
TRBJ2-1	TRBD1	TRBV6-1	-	TGTGCCAGCAGTGTGTCGAGGGGACAGCCCAATGAGCAGTTCTTC	CASSVSRGQPNEQFF
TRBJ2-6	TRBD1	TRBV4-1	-	TGCGCCAGCAGCCAAGAAGACAGGGCAGACGGGGCCAACGTCCTGACTTTC	CASSQEDRADGANVLTF
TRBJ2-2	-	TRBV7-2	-	TGTGCCAGCAGCCCCCGGGAGAACACCGGGGAGCTGTTTTTT	CASSPRENTGELFF
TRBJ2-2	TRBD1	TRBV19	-	TGTGCCAGTAGTATTGAGACAGGGGTTTCGAACACCGGGGAGCTGTTTTTT	CASSIETGVSNTGELFF
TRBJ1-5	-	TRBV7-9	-	TGTGCCAGCAGCCCCGCCGGAGGGGTACAGCCCCAGCATTTT	CASSPAGGVQPQHF
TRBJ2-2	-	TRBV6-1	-	TGTGCCAGCAGTGAAGTAGCCCGCCCCCCATACACCGGGGAGCTGTTTTTT	CASSEVARPPYTGELFF